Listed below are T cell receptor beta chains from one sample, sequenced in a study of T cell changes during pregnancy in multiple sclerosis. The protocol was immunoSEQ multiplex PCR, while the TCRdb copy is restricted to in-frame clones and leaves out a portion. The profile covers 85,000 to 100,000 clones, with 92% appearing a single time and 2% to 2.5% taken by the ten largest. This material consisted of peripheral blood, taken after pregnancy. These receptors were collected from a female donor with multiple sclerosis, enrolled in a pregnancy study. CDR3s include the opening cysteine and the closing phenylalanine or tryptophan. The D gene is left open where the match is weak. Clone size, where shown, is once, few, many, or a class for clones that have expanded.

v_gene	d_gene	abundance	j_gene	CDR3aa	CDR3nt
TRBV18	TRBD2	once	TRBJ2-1	CASSPLAGGGYNEQFF	TGTGCCAGCTCACCCCTTGCGGGAGGAGGATACAATGAGCAGTTCTTC
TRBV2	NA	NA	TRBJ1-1	CASSAPEGMNTEAFF	TGTGCCAGCAGTGCCCCCGAGGGAATGAACACTGAAGCTTTCTTT
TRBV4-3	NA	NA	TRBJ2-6	CASSQDLLGANVLTF	TGCGCCAGCAGCCAAGACCTCTTAGGGGCCAACGTCCTGACTTTC
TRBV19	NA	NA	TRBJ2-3	CASSQGMSTDTQYF	TGTGCCAGTAGTCAGGGGATGAGCACAGATACGCAGTATTTT
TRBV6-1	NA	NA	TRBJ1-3	CASSAYSGNTIYF	TGTGCCAGCAGTGCCTACTCTGGAAACACCATATATTTT
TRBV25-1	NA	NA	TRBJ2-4	CASSVGPNGHQYF	TGTGCCAGCAGTGTGGGGCCGAATGGTCATCAGTACTTC
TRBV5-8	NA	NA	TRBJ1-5	CASSLRDFAGQPQHF	TGTGCCAGCAGCTTGCGGGACTTCGCAGGTCAGCCCCAGCATTTT
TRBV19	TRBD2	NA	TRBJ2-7	CASSPLGLAAKYEQYF	TGTGCCAGTAGTCCCCTGGGACTAGCGGCTAAATACGAGCAGTACTTC
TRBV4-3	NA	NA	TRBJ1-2	CASSQDPDSSLGYGYTF	TGCGCCAGCAGCCAAGATCCGGACAGTAGTCTTGGTTATGGCTACACCTTC
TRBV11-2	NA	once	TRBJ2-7	CASSLGAGKAYEQYF	TGTGCCAGCAGCTTAGGAGCAGGCAAAGCCTACGAGCAGTACTTC
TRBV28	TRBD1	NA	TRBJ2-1	CASSSNDRGFSGYNEQFF	TGTGCCAGCAGTTCAAACGACAGGGGCTTTTCAGGTTACAATGAGCAGTTCTTC
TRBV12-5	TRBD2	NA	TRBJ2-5	CASGSGTSGQETQYF	TGTGCTAGTGGTTCTGGGACTAGCGGACAAGAGACCCAGTACTTC
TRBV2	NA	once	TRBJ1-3	CARSTGDSGNTIYF	TGTGCCAGGTCGACAGGAGACTCTGGAAACACCATATATTTT
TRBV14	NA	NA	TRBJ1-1	CASSPSTGEAFF	TGTGCCAGCAGCCCCTCAACAGGAGAAGCTTTCTTT
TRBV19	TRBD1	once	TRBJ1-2	CASSSVGQGAGYTF	TGTGCCAGTAGTTCCGTGGGACAGGGGGCTGGCTACACCTTC
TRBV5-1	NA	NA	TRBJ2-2	CASRGGSTGELFF	TGCGCCAGCAGAGGAGGGTCCACCGGGGAGCTGTTTTTT
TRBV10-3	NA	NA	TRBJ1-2	CAISDHTYGYTF	TGTGCCATCAGTGACCACACCTATGGCTACACCTTC
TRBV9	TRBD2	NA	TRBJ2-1	CASSVGLAGVYNEQFF	TGTGCCAGCAGCGTGGGACTAGCGGGGGTCTACAATGAGCAGTTCTTC